This TCR beta chain was sequenced during a study of T cells after yellow fever vaccination. As for the study in general: SMART-Seq v4 Ultra Low Input prepared libraries from low-cell fractions. Study-wide points: Primary-vaccination clones mostly resurfaced post-booster (roughly 97% CD4, about 87% CD8). It was a small share of clonotypes that appeared in both CD4 and CD8 compartments.

Each CDR3 protein is one row after TCRdb ran MiXCR on the 5' RACE reads. The sample holds over 120,000 distinct CDR3 sequences, 5% to 7.5% seen once. The CDR3 is made up of 20 amino acids. Germline trimming cut 5 bases from V and 3 bases from J; bases unmatched to any gene: 16. Germline values: CDR1 SGHVS, CDR2 FQNEAQ. This clonotype has at least ten counts. What it binds is unknown. The material sequenced was CD4+ T cells sorted from PBMCs, taken 10 days after the yellow fever booster vaccination. The chain employs TRBV7-8 and TRBJ2-2; 12 bases line up with TRBD2. The source is a young man who received the YFV17D yellow fever vaccine. CDR3 DNA sequence: TGTGCCAGCAGCCACCGGTTGGCTAGCGGGAGGGCCTCAGACACCGGGGAGCTGTTTTTT. Protein product: CASSHRLASGRASDTGELFF.